This T cell receptor beta chain was retrieved from a study of blood T cells in healthy people across ages. This clonotype was found many times. Its matching antigen is unknown. For the second PCR, which ran for roughly 6 to 12 cycles, a sample-barcoded 5' primer and a J-beta primer mix were used. Each CDR3 protein gets one entry after TCRdb re-called the 5' RACE reads with MiXCR. The data hold hundreds of thousands of distinct CDR3 sequences, with about 42% observed a single time. CDR1 and CDR2 (germline): LGHDT, YNNKEL (reference sequence). CDR3 size: 12 residues. V lost 3 bases to trimming and J lost 12 bases, with 12 bases between them. General study findings and limits: It was the long-lived donors that had more naive CD4+ cells and higher diversity than aged donors. Diversity estimates from one million T cells were considered underestimates.

Healthy Russian Caucasian donors spanned ages roughly 6 to 100 years. The chain links TRBV3-1 to TRBJ1-5; the D gene is possibly TRBD1 (5 bases). Sequencing used blood. The receptor comes from a man between 60 and 75 years old in good health. As DNA, the CDR3 is TGTGCCAGCAGCCAGGCGGGGGGACTCCAGCATTTT. This gives the protein CASSQAGGLQHF.